This record looks at one T cell receptor beta chain sequence and its context. The CDR3 runs to 13 residues. CDR1 SGHRS and CDR2 YFSETQ come from the germline V gene. V was cut by 2 bases and J by 1 base, with 6 bases left in between. The sample comes from a study of blood T cell repertoires in COVID-19. This table comes from immunoSEQ multiplex PCR, and its TCRdb copy is limited to in-frame clones, with some not included. The table lists 130,000 to 150,000 clones, more than 75% of them singletons, with roughly 4.7% in the top ten. Source material: peripheral blood. This sequence joins TRBV5-1 and TRBJ1-1; D gene ambiguous. The TCR was taken from a woman in her forties or fifties with acute or convalescent COVID-19. CDR3 nucleotide sequence: TGCGCCAGCAGCTTACAGACGAACACTGAAGCTTTCTTT. Residues: CASSLQTNTEAFF.